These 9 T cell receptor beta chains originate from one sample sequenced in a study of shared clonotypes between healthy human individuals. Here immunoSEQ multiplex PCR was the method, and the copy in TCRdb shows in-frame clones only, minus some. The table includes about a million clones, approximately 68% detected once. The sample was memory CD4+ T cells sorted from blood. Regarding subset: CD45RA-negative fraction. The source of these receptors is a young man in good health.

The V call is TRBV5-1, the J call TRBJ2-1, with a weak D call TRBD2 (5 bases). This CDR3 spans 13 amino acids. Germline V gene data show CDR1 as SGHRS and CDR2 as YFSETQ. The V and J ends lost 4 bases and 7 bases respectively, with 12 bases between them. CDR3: CASSLGPGNEQFF. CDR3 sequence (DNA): TGCGCCAGCAGCCTTGGGCCGGGGAATGAGCAGTTCTTC.

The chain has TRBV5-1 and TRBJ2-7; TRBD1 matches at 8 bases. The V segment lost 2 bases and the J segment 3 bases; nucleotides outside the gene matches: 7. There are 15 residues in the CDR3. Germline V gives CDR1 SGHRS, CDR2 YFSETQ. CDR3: CASSLYSDRDYEQYF. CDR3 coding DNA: TGCGCCAGCAGCTTATATTCGGACAGGGACTACGAGCAGTACTTC.

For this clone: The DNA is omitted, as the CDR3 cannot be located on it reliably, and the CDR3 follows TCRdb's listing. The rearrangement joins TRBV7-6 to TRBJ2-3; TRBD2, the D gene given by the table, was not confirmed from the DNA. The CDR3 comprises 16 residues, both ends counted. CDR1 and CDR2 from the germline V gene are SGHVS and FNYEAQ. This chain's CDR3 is CASSSSPGLATDTQYF.

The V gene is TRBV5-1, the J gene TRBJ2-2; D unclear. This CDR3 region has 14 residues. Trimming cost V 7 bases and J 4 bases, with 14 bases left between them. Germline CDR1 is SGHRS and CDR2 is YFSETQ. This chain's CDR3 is CASATTDRTGELFF. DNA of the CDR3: TGCGCCAGCGCCACAACGGACCGCACCGGGGAGCTGTTTTTT.

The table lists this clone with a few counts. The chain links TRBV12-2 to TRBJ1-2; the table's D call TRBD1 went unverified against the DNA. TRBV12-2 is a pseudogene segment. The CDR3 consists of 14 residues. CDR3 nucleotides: TGTGCACCCCTCCCAGGCCTGGGCTGCTATGGCTACACCTTC. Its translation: CAPLPGLGCYGYTF.

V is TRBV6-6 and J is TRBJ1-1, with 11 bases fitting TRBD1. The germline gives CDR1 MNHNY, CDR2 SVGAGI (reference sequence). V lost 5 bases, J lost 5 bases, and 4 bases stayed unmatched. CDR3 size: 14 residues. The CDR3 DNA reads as TGTGCCAGCAGTCGGGACAGGGGGGGAACTGAAGCTTTCTTT. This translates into CASSRDRGGTEAFF.

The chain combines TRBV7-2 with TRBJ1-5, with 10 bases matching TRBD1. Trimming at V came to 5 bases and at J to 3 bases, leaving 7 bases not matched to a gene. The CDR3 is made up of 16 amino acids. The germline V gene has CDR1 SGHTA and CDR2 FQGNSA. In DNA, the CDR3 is TGTGCCAGCAGCCCAACGACAGGGGGCCTCAATCAGCCCCAGCATTTT. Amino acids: CASSPTTGGLNQPQHF.

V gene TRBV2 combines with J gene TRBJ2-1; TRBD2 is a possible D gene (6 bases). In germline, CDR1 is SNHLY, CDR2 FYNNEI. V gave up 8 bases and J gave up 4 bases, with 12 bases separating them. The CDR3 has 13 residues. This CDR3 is CASRGSGYNEQFF. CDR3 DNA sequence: TGTGCCAGCCGGGGGAGCGGATACAATGAGCAGTTCTTC. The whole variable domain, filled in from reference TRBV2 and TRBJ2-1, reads EPEVTQTPSHQVTQMGQEVILRCVPISNHLYFYWYRQILGQKVEFLVSFYNNEISEKSEIFDDQFSVERPDGSNFTLKIRSTKLEDSAMYFCASRGSGYNEQFFGPGTRLTVL.

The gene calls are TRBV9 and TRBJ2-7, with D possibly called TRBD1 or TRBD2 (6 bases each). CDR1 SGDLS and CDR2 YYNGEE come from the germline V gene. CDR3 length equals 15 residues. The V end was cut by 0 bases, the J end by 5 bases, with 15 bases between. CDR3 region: CASSVEQGRGDEQYF. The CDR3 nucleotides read TGTGCCAGCAGCGTAGAGCAGGGTAGGGGGGACGAGCAGTACTTC. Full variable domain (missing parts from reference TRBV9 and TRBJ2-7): DSGVTQTPKHLITATGQRVTLRCSPRSGDLSVYWYQQSLDQGLQFLIQYYNGEERAKGNILERFSAQQFPDLHSELNLSSLELGDSALYFCASSVEQGRGDEQYFGPGTRLTVT.